The 20 T cell receptor beta chains below were found in one sample sequenced in a study of T cell responses to AZD1222 COVID-19 vaccine (TCRdb year 2021). Explained via the paper, the time point label denotes: baseline before first vaccination. The receptor library was made with the immunoSEQ multiplex PCR assay. TCRdb retrieved this table from immuneACCESS and kept in-frame rearrangements only. Not all clones are present; in checked studies, unresolved V genes account for under half, and no reason is known for the remainder. The sample table records more than 140,000 clones; about 89% of these occur just once. Of the sample, 2.5% to 3% is held by the ten largest clones. The starting material was peripheral blood, obtained on day 0 of AZD1222 vaccination. Every receptor here comes from an adult in good health.

The chain uses TRBV4-2 and TRBJ2-7, with D perhaps matching TRBD1 (5 bases). This CDR3 has 17 residues. Per germline, CDR1 LGHNA and CDR2 YNFKEQ. V shed 4 bases and J shed 2 bases, with 21 bases lying between them. The CDR3 loop is CASSLHEAQENPYEQYF. The CDR3 DNA reads TGTGCCAGCAGCCTTCACGAGGCACAGGAAAACCCCTACGAGCAGTACTTC.

This clone is a singleton in its sample. V is TRBV18 and J is TRBJ1-1; 7 bases agree with TRBD1. The CDR3 runs 19 residues. J lost 1 base, V lost 6 bases, and 20 bases had no gene match. Germline assignment: CDR1 KGHSH and CDR2 LQKENI. The CDR3 region is CASSAYRGITRVSNTEAFF. The DNA for the CDR3 is TGTGCCAGCTCCGCCTACAGGGGAATAACTAGGGTCTCGAACACTGAAGCTTTCTTT.

The chain links TRBV7-8 to TRBJ1-2; TRBD1 is a possible D gene (6 bases). Germline CDR1 and CDR2: SGHVS and FQNEAQ. CDR3 length: 14 amino acids. Trimming removed 3 bases at V and 3 bases at J, with 11 bases between. CDR3 sequence: CASSFRDNDYGYTF. For the CDR3, the DNA is TGTGCCAGCAGCTTCCGGGACAATGACTATGGCTACACCTTC.

This sequence joins TRBV5-5 and TRBJ2-7; D is ambiguous. The CDR3 runs to 11 residues. V lost 4 bases and J 4 bases, leaving 6 bases between the germline ends. Germline values: CDR1 SGHKS, CDR2 YYEKEE (reference sequence). In DNA form, the CDR3 reads TGTGCCAGCAGCCCTAATTACGAGCAGTACTTC. It yields the protein CASSPNYEQYF.

CDR3 coding DNA: TGTGCCAGCTCACCCCTGAGAGGGGACGAGCAGTACTTC. This translates into CASSPLRGDEQYF. The chain couples TRBV18 to TRBJ2-7; D assignment may be TRBD1 or TRBD2 (5 bases each). Germline V CDR1 and CDR2: KGHSH, LQKENI. The CDR3 contains 13 residues. Trimming stripped 3 bases from V and 5 bases from J, with 11 bases between.

The V call is TRBV5-8, the J call TRBJ1-2; D remains unclear. V was cut by 3 bases and J by 3 bases, with 15 bases left in between. This CDR3 region has 15 residues. Germline assignment: CDR1 SGHTS and CDR2 YDEGEE. CDR3 sequence: CASSSYLGPYYGYTF. The CDR3 nucleotides are TGTGCCAGCAGCTCTTACTTAGGGCCCTACTATGGCTACACCTTC.

This chain joins TRBV18 and TRBJ1-5; D gene ambiguous. V lost 0 bases, J lost 0 bases, and 9 bases lay in between. CDR3 size: 16 residues. Germline V CDR1 and CDR2: KGHSH, LQKENI. The CDR3 DNA reads as TGTGCCAGCTCACCACCCGAGGCGGGTAGCAATCAGCCCCAGCATTTT. Translated: CASSPPEAGSNQPQHF.

The V gene is TRBV27, the J gene TRBJ1-5, with D hard to call. The V and J ends lost 5 bases and 6 bases respectively, with 8 bases between them. The CDR3 contains 12 residues. The V gene's germline CDR1 is MNHEY and CDR2 SMNVEV (reference sequence). The CDR3 protein is CASSKGGQPQHF. As DNA, the CDR3 is TGTGCCAGCAGTAAGGGAGGTCAGCCCCAGCATTTT.

The chain is built from TRBV18 and TRBJ1-1; possible D gene TRBD1, 6 bases. V was clipped by 3 bases and J by 4 bases, with 21 bases between them. The germline CDR1 and CDR2 sequences are KGHSH and LQKENI. This CDR3 is 17 amino acids long. In DNA, the CDR3 is TGTGCCAGCTCACCCCCAGGGGCGGTGATTCCCACCACTGAAGCTTTCTTT. Amino acid sequence: CASSPPGAVIPTTEAFF.

The V call is TRBV4-2, the J call TRBJ2-3, with D possibly TRBD2 on 5 matching bases. Germline CDR1 reads LGHNA; CDR2 reads YNFKEQ. CDR3 length: 14 amino acids. Trimming cost V 5 bases and J 1 base, with 10 bases left between them. For the CDR3, the DNA is TGTGCCAGCAGCGACACGAGGGGCACAGATACGCAGTATTTT. Protein product: CASSDTRGTDTQYF.

The V and J genes are TRBV2 and TRBJ2-5; 8 bases fit TRBD2. The CDR3 has 14 amino acids. The trim removed 7 bases at V and 9 bases at J, leaving 13 bases unmatched. Germline CDR1 reads SNHLY; CDR2 reads FYNNEI. CDR3 bases: TGTGCCAGCACCGGCCAGCGGGAGTCCAGGGCCCAGTACTTC. It is translated as CASTGQRESRAQYF.

The V gene is TRBV23-1, the J gene TRBJ1-4; no firm D call. TRBV23-1 is sorted into the ORF group, with uncertain function. Trimming cost V 1 base and J 8 bases, with 11 bases left between them. This CDR3 is built from 14 residues. CDR3: CASSQYRRWEKLFF. DNA for the CDR3: TGCGCCAGCAGTCAATACCGCCGATGGGAAAAACTGTTTTTT.

The gene calls are TRBV19 and TRBJ2-7; 8 positions match TRBD1. The CDR3 runs 19 residues. The ends lost 3 bases at V and 0 bases at J; junction bases unmatched: 16. The germline V gene encodes CDR1 LNHDA and CDR2 SQIVND (reference sequence). CDR3 coding DNA: TGTGCCAGTAGTATTCCTTCAACCACAGGGGGGCAGAACTCCTACGAGCAGTACTTC. Amino acid sequence: CASSIPSTTGGQNSYEQYF.

J is TRBJ1-5 and V is TRBV15, with D perhaps TRBD1 (5 bases). V was trimmed by 5 bases and J by 4 bases, leaving 9 bases between them. Germline loops: CDR1 LNHNV, CDR2 YYDKDF (reference sequence). The CDR3 is 13 residues long. Here the CDR3 reads CATSPEGNQPQHF. CDR3 nucleotide sequence: TGTGCCACCAGCCCTGAGGGGAATCAGCCCCAGCATTTT.

The chain employs TRBV2 and TRBJ2-7; D gene ambiguous. Trimming removed 6 bases at V and 2 bases at J, with 8 bases between. The CDR3 length is 12 residues. Germline CDR1 reads SNHLY; CDR2 reads FYNNEI. CDR3 region: CASRKDTYEQYF. CDR3 sequence (DNA): TGTGCCAGCAGGAAAGATACCTACGAGCAGTACTTC.

The rearrangement uses TRBV15 and TRBJ1-1; 7 bases are a match to TRBD1. Germline V lookup: CDR1 LNHNV, CDR2 YYDKDF (reference sequence). CDR3 size: 15 residues. Trimming took 0 bases from V and 3 from J; bases not matched to a gene: 4. CDR3 region: CATSRDRGLYTEAFF. The CDR3 DNA reads TGTGCCACCAGCAGAGACAGGGGGTTGTACACTGAAGCTTTCTTT.

The chain joins TRBV27 to TRBJ1-4; TRBD1 might be the D (5 bases). The germline CDR1 and CDR2 sequences are MNHEY and SMNVEV (reference sequence). Trimming cost V 3 bases and J 6 bases, with 8 bases left between them. The CDR3 contains 13 residues. CDR3 in amino acids: CASSFFRDEKLFF. CDR3 in DNA: TGTGCCAGCAGTTTCTTCAGGGATGAAAAACTGTTTTTT.

The J gene is TRBJ2-3, the V gene TRBV11-1; D perhaps matches TRBD1 (5 bases). V was trimmed by 5 bases and J by 4 bases, leaving 10 bases between them. The germline CDR1 and CDR2 sequences are SGHAT and FQDESV (reference sequence). The CDR3 has 13 amino acids. Here the CDR3 DNA reads TGTGCCAGCAGCCCAGGGCCCGCAGATACGCAGTATTTT. It yields the protein CASSPGPADTQYF.

The J gene is TRBJ1-1, the V gene TRBV19; D is possibly TRBD1 (6 bases). The V gene's germline CDR1 is LNHDA and CDR2 SQIVND (reference sequence). This CDR3 has 18 residues. The V gene lost 1 base and the J gene lost 1 base, with 19 bases spanning the gap. The CDR3 DNA follows: TGTGCCAGTAGTATAGGGAGGGGGTCTGGCCGGGCGAACACTGAAGCTTTCTTT. It is translated as CASSIGRGSGRANTEAFF.

The V call is TRBV7-2, the J call TRBJ2-1; the match to TRBD2 covers 7 bases. After removal of 3 bases from V and 0 bases from J, the junction contained 5 bases not matched to a gene. Germline loops: CDR1 SGHTA, CDR2 FQGNSA. The CDR3 runs to 16 residues. The CDR3 DNA follows: TGTGCCAGCAGCTTGGGAGGGCCTCGCTCCTACAATGAGCAGTTCTTC. It translates to CASSLGGPRSYNEQFF.